The 8 T cell receptor beta chains reported below all come from one sample, sequenced in a study of T cells in Graves' hyperthyroidism and ophthalmopathy. What was amplified from RNA transcripts were TCR beta CDR3 regions. The HTBI primer set served for first-round RT-PCR of the TCR CDR3. One entry per CDR3 protein results from TCRdb running MiXCR on the multiplex PCR reads. This table has about 380,000 distinct CDR3 sequences, around 20% appearing once. Sequencing used blood. Source of these receptors: a young man with Graves' ophthalmopathy.

The V and J genes are TRBV6-1 and TRBJ1-3; 8 bases line up with TRBD1. V lost 7 bases and J lost 2; bases outside the gene matches: 4. The CDR3 extends over 14 amino acids. CDR1 and CDR2 from the germline V gene are MNHNS and SASEGT. The CDR3 region has the DNA TGTGCCAGCATTCTGGACAGGGCTGGAAACACCATATATTTT. This translates into CASILDRAGNTIYF.

This clonotype was counted at least ten times. The V and J genes are TRBV3-1 and TRBJ2-3, with 7 bases lining up with TRBD2. This CDR3 is 17 amino acids long. With V trimmed by 3 bases and J by 0 bases, 9 bases remained unmatched. Germline V gene lookup returns CDR1 LGHDT and CDR2 YNNKEL (reference sequence). Here the CDR3 DNA reads TGTGCCAGCAGCCACACCTTAGCGCGGGGGAGCACAGATACGCAGTATTTT. The encoded protein is CASSHTLARGSTDTQYF.

This clonotype was seen repeatedly, ten times or more. V is TRBV10-3 and J is TRBJ1-1, with 7 bases fitting TRBD1. Germline CDR1 and CDR2: ENHRY and SYGVKD. CDR3 length: 15 residues. Trimming removed 6 bases from V and 0 bases from J; junction bases left unmatched: 7. CDR3 nucleotide sequence: TGTGCCATCAGGATTTCAGGGGGGATGAACACTGAAGCTTTCTTT. This sequence encodes CAIRISGGMNTEAFF.

The rearrangement links TRBV24-1 to TRBJ2-3, with no clear D. V dropped 4 bases and J dropped 3 bases, with 7 bases sitting between them. The CDR3 is 13 residues long. Germline values: CDR1 KGHDR, CDR2 SFDVKD. CDR3 sequence (DNA): TGTGCCACCAGTGACCCCGCTACAGATACGCAGTATTTT. Translating gives CATSDPATDTQYF.

This rearrangement joins TRBV14 to TRBJ1-2; the D is unclear. The CDR3 length is 14 residues. Trimming took 6 bases from V and 5 from J, leaving 16 bases between them. CDR1 is SGHDN and CDR2 is FVKESK in the germline V gene. The CDR3 loop is CASRARGAGYGYTF. CDR3 DNA: TGTGCCAGCAGGGCGCGGGGAGCTGGATATGGCTACACCTTC.

This clonotype was detected a few times. This rearrangement joins TRBV12-3 or TRBV12-4 to TRBJ2-4; weak D call: TRBD2 (5 bases). This CDR3 comprises 15 residues. The V end was cut by 4 bases, the J end by 3 bases, with 13 bases between. The CDR3 loop reads CASSSDRDLKNIQYF. The DNA for the CDR3 is TGTGCCAGCAGTTCGGACCGGGATCTCAAAAACATTCAGTACTTC.

V gene TRBV3-1 combines with J gene TRBJ1-1; D is ambiguous. Trimming pared 8 bases from V and 4 bases from J, leaving 8 bases between. The CDR3 is 11 residues long. Germline CDR1 is LGHDT and CDR2 is YNNKEL (reference sequence). This CDR3 reads CASAQSTEAFF. The CDR3 DNA follows: TGTGCCAGCGCACAAAGCACTGAAGCTTTCTTT. Together with reference TRBV3-1 and TRBJ1-1, the CDR3 gives the full variable domain: DTAVSQTPKYLVTQMGNDKSIKCEQNLGHDTMYWYKQDSKKFLKIMFSYNNKELIINETVPNRFSPKSPDKAHLNLHINSLELGDSAVYFCASAQSTEAFFGQGTRLTVV.

This clonotype showed up many times. CDR3 bases: TGTGCCAGCAGTTTACCCCAGGGGGATTCACCCCTCCACTTT. Translated: CASSLPQGDSPLHF. This chain uses TRBV28 with TRBJ1-6; 7 bases line up with TRBD1. CDR1 is MDHEN, CDR2 SYDVKM, per germline. V lost 2 bases to trimming and J lost 8 bases; unmatched junction nucleotides: 3. This CDR3 region has 14 residues.